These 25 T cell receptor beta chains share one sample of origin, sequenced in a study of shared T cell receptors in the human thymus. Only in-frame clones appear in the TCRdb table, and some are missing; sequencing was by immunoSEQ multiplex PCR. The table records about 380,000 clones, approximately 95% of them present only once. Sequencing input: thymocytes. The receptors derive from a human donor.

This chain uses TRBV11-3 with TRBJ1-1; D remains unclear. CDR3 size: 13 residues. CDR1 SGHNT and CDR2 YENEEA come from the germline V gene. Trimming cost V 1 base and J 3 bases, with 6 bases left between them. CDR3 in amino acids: CASSLGRDTEAFF. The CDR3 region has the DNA TGTGCCAGCAGCTTAGGGCGGGACACTGAAGCTTTCTTT. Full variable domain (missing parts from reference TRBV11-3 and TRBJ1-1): EAGVVQSPRYKIIEKKQPVAFWCNPISGHNTLYWYLQNLGQGPELLIRYENEEAVDDSQLPKDRFSAERLKGVDSTLKIQPAELGDSAVYLCASSLGRDTEAFFGQGTRLTVV.

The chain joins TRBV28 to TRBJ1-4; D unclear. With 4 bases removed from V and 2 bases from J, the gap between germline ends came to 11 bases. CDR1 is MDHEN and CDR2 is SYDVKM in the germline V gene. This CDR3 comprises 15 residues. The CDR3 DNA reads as TGTGCCAGCAGTTCCTCCCAGGCGACTAATGAAAAACTGTTTTTT. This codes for CASSSSQATNEKLFF.

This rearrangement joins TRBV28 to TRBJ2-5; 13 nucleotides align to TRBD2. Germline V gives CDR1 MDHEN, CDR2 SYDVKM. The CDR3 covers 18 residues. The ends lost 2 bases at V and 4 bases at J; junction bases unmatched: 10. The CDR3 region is CASSLGQLAGGPRETQYF. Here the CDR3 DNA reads TGTGCCAGCAGTTTAGGACAACTAGCGGGAGGGCCTCGAGAGACCCAGTACTTC.

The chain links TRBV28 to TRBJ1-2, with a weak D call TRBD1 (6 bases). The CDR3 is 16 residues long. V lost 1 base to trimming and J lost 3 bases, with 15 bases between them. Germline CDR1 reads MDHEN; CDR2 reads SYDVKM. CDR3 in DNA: TGTGCCAGCAGTTTATACAGGGCCCCGGGGGACTATGGCTACACCTTC. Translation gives CASSLYRAPGDYGYTF.

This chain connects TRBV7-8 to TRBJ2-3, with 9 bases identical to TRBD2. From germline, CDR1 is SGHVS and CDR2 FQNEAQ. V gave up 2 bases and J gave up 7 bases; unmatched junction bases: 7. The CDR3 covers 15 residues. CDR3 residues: CASSLRGLADHTQYF. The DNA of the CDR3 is TGTGCCAGCAGCTTACGGGGACTAGCAGACCATACGCAGTATTTT.

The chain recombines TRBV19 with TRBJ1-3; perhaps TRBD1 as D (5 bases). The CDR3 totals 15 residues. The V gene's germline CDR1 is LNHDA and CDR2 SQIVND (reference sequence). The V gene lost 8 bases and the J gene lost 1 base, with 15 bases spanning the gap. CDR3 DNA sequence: TGTGCCAGTGTAGACAGACCCTATTCTGGAAACACCATATATTTT. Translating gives CASVDRPYSGNTIYF.

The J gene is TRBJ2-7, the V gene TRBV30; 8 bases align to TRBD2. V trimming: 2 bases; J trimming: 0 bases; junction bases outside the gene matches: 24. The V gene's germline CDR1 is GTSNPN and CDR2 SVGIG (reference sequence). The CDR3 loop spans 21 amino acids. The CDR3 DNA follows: TGTGCCTGGAGTTTCAACCCCTCTAGGGTGGCGAGCGGGGGCTACTCCTACGAGCAGTACTTC. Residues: CAWSFNPSRVASGGYSYEQYF.

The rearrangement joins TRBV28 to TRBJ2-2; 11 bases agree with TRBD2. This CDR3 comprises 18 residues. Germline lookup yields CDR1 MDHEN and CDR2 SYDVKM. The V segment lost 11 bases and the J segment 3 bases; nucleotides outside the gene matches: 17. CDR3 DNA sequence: TGTGCCCTCTACCCCGAACTAGCGGGAGAGTCGGACACCGGGGAGCTGTTTTTT. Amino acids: CALYPELAGESDTGELFF.

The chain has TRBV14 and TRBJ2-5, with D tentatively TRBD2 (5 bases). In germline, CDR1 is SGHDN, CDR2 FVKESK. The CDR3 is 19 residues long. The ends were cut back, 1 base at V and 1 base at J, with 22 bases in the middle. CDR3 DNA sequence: TGTGCCAGCAGCCAAGTAGGCCCACGTCAAGGAGGACCCCAAGAGACCCAGTACTTC. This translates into CASSQVGPRQGGPQETQYF. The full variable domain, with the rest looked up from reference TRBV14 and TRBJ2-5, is EAGVTQFPSHSVIEKGQTVTLRCDPISGHDNLYWYRRVMGKEIKFLLHFVKESKQDESGMPNNRFLAERTGGTYSTLKVQPAELEDSGVYFCASSQVGPRQGGPQETQYFGPGTRLLVL.

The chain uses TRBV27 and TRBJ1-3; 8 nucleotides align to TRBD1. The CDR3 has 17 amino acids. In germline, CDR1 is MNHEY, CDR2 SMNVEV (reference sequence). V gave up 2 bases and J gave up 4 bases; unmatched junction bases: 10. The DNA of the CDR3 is TGTGCCAGCAGTTTAGGGACAGGACCCCGGGCCGGAAACACCATATATTTT. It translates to CASSLGTGPRAGNTIYF.

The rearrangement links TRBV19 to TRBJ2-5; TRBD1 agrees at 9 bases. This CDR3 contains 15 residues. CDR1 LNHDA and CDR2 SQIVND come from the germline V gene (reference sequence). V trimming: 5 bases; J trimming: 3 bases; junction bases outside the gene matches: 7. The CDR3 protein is CASSHRDREEETQYF. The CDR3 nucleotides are TGTGCCAGTAGTCACCGGGACAGGGAGGAAGAGACCCAGTACTTC.

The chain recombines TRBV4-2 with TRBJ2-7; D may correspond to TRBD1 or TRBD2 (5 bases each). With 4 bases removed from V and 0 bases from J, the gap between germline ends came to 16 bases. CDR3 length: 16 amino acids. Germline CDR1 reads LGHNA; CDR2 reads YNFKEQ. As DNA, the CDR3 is TGTGCCAGCAGCCTCCTCGGGACGGTAAGCTCCTACGAGCAGTACTTC. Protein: CASSLLGTVSSYEQYF.

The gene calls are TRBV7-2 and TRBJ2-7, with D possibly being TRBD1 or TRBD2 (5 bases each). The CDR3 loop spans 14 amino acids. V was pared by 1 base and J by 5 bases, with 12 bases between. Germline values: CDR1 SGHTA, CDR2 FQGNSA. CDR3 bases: TGTGCCAGCAGCTTAGACAGGACCGGGGACGAGCAGTACTTC. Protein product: CASSLDRTGDEQYF.

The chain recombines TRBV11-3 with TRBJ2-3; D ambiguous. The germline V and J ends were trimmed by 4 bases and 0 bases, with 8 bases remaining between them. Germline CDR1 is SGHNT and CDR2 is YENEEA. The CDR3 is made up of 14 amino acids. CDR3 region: CASSSQTSTDTQYF. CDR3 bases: TGTGCCAGCAGCTCACAGACTAGCACAGATACGCAGTATTTT.

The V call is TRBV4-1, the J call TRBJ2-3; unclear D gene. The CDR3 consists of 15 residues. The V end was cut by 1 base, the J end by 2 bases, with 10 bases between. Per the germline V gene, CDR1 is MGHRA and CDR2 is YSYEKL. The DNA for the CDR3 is TGCGCCAGCAGCCAAGGGTCTACTTTCACAGATACGCAGTATTTT. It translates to CASSQGSTFTDTQYF.

The CDR3 region is CASSWNSSKTGELFF. DNA of the CDR3: TGTGCCAGCAGTTGGAACAGTTCAAAAACCGGGGAGCTGTTTTTT. The chain couples TRBV27 to TRBJ2-2; D gene ambiguous. This CDR3 has 15 residues. Per germline, CDR1 MNHEY and CDR2 SMNVEV (reference sequence). Between the trimmed V and J ends, which lost 4 bases and 5 bases, there was a span of 14 bases.

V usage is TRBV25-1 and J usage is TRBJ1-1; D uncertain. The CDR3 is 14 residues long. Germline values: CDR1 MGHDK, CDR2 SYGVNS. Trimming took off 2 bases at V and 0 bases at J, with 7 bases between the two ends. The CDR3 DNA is TGTGCCAGCAGTGAACCGGGATTGAACACTGAAGCTTTCTTT. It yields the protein CASSEPGLNTEAFF.

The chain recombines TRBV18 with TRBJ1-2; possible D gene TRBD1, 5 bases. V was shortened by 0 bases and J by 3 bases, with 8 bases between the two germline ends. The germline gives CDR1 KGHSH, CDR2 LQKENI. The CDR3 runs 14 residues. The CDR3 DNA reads TGTGCCAGCTCACCACCGCAGGGCCACTATGGCTACACCTTC. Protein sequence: CASSPPQGHYGYTF.

CDR3 in amino acids: CASSITRWGFYEQYF. As DNA, the CDR3 is TGTGCCAGCAGTATCACGCGGTGGGGATTCTACGAGCAGTACTTC. The V gene is TRBV27, the J gene TRBJ2-7; D uncertain. Germline V gene lookup returns CDR1 MNHEY and CDR2 SMNVEV (reference sequence). The V end was cut by 5 bases, the J end by 3 bases, with 17 bases between. CDR3 length equals 15 residues.

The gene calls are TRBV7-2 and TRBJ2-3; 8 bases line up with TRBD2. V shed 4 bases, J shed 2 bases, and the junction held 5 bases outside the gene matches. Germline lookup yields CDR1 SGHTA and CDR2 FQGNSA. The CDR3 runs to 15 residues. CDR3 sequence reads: CASSSGGAFTDTQYF. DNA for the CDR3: TGTGCCAGCAGCTCCGGGGGGGCCTTCACAGATACGCAGTATTTT.

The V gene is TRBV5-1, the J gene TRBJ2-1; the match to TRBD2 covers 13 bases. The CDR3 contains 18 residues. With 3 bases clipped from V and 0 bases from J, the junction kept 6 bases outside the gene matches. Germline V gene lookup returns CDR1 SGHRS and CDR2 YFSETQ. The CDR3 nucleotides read TGCGCCAGCAGCTCCCCACTAGCGGGAGGGAACTCCTACAATGAGCAGTTCTTC. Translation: CASSSPLAGGNSYNEQFF.

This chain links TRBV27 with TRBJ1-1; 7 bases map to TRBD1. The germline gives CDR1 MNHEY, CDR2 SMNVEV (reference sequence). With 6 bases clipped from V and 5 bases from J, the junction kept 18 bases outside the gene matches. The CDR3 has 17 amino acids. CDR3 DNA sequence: TGTGCCAGCAGCAGTTTGAACCAGGGGGATGAGGTAACTGAAGCTTTCTTT. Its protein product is CASSSLNQGDEVTEAFF.

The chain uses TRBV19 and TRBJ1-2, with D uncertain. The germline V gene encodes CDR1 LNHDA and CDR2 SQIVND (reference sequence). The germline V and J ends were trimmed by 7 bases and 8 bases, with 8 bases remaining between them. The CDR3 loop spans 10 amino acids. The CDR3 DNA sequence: TGTGCCAGTAATTCCGGGGGCTACACCTTC. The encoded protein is CASNSGGYTF. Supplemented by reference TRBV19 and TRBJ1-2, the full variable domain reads DGGITQSPKYLFRKEGQNVTLSCEQNLNHDAMYWYRQDPGQGLRLIYYSQIVNDFQKGDIAEGYSVSREKKESFPLTVTSAQKNPTAFYLCASNSGGYTFGSGTRLTVV.

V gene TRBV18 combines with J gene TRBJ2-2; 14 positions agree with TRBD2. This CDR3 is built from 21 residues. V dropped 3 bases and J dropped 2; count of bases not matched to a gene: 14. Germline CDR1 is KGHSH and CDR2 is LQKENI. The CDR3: CASSPYQTSGRALLNTGELFF. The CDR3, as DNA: TGTGCCAGCTCACCCTACCAGACTAGCGGGAGGGCGCTTCTAAACACCGGGGAGCTGTTTTTT.

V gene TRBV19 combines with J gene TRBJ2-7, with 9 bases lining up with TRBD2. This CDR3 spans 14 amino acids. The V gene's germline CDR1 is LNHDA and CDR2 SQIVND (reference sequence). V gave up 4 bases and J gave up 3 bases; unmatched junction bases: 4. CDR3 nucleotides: TGTGCCAGTAGTAAGACTAGCGGAGTCTACGAGCAGTACTTC. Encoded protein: CASSKTSGVYEQYF.